This TCR beta chain comes out of a study of identical twins. Study-wide results and caveats: Out-of-frame alpha sequences shared by twins were enriched for low generation probability. Sharing of beta out-of-frame sequences by twins showed a weaker excess. Invariant MAIT and iNKT cells may have partly biased zero-insertion analyses.

There are many counts of this clonotype. The target antigen is unknown. All donors were healthy Caucasians. Between the trimmed V and J ends, which lost 5 bases and 4 bases, there was a span of 8 bases. CDR1 and CDR2 (germline): SQVTM, ANQGSEA. The CDR3 runs to 11 residues. TCRdb re-derived calls from the 5' RACE reads in MiXCR, one entry per CDR3 protein. The sample contains 1.5 million or so distinct CDR3 sequences, roughly a third of which appear only once. This TCR came from a newborn girl in good health. V and J are TRBV29-1 and TRBJ2-5; possibly TRBD1 for D (5 bases). Sequencing used cord blood. The CDR3 is CSVLQGETQYF. For the CDR3, the DNA is TGCAGCGTTTTGCAGGGAGAGACCCAGTACTTC.